This T cell receptor (beta chain) was recovered during a study of T cells expressing NK-cell markers. Across the whole study: Sorted CD3+CD56+NKG2C+, CD3+CD56+NKG2C- and CD3+CD56-NKG2C+ T cells supplied TCR beta repertoires. Among the eight sequenced donors, seven tested HCMV-seropositive and one tested seronegative.

Study-level points and caveats: In several donors, dominant CD3+CD56+NKG2C+ clonotypes ranked among the top 10 CD8+ clonotypes. The leading position in the CD3+CD56-NKG2C+ fraction of several donors also went to these clonotypes.

The CDR3 spans 15 residues. Germline V gene data show CDR1 as SGHRS and CDR2 as YFSETQ. Each CDR3 protein gets one entry in TCRdb, which reprocessed the 5' RACE reads and gives no DNA. The sample features roughly 150,000 distinct CDR3 sequences, with 15% to 20% in its top ten. In regard to this clonotype: Its antigen is not identified.

This TCR came from a woman between 18 and 70 years old in good health. The genes are TRBV5-1 and TRBJ2-1; TCRdb's assignment of TRBD2 cannot be checked, as there is no DNA. Input material: blood T cells: a sorted CD56 or NKG2C T cell subset, CD4+ or CD8+ T cells, or bulk PBMC T cells (not recorded which). The CDR3 region is CASSLDSGRYNEQFF.